Here is one T cell receptor beta chain with its context. The CDR3 runs 12 residues. Germline values: CDR1 SGHAT, CDR2 FQNNGV. Someone took an approximately 2.5 ml blood sample from each of the donors. Using the 5' RACE reads, TCRdb records one entry per CDR3 protein without DNA. Recorded here are 150,000 to 200,000 distinct CDR3 sequences; the top ten clones represent approximately 2.8%. This entry comes from a study of monozygotic twins with inflammatory bowel disease. The clonotype was recovered from a human donor with ulcerative colitis or Crohn's disease, or a healthy co-twin of an affected twin (not recorded which). The sequencing sample was made of blood. V usage is TRBV11-2 and J usage is TRBJ2-1; TCRdb selects TRBD1, and the lack of DNA leaves this call unchecked. CDR3 protein: CASSSRVNEQFF.